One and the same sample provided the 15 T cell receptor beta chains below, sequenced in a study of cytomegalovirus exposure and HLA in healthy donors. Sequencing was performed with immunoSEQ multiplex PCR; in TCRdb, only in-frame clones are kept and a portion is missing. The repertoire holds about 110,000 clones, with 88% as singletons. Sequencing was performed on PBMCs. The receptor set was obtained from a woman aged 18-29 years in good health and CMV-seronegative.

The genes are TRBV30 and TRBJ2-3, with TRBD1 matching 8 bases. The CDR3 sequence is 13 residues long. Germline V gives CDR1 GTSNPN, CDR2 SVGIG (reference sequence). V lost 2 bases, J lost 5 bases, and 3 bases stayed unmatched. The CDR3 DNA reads TGTGCCTGGAGTCTCACAGGGGGAGATACGCAGTATTTT. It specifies CAWSLTGGDTQYF.

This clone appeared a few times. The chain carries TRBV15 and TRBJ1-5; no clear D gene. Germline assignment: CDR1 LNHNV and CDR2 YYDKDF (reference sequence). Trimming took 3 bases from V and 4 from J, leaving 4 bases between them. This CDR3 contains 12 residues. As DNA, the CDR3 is TGTGCCACCAGCAGCCCGAATCAGCCCCAGCATTTT. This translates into CATSSPNQPQHF.

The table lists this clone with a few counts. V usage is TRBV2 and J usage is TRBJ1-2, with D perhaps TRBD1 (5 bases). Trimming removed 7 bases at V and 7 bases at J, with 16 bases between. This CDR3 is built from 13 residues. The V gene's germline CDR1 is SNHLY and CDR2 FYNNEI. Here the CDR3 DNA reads TGTGCCAGCACCCTGGACACTCCTGGTGGCTACACCTTC. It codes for CASTLDTPGGYTF.

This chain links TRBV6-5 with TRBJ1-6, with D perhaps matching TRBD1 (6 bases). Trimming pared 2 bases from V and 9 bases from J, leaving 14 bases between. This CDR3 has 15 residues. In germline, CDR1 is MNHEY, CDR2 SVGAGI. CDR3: CASSYEGTGPSPLHF. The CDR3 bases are TGTGCCAGCAGTTACGAAGGTACAGGGCCTTCACCCCTCCACTTT.

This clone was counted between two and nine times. In nucleotides, the CDR3 is TGTGCCAGCAGTTACTCGATTAGGGGATCAAAGGGCTACACCTTC. This translates into CASSYSIRGSKGYTF. The J gene is TRBJ1-2, the V gene TRBV6-5; D is possibly TRBD1 (5 bases). Germline V gene data show CDR1 as MNHEY and CDR2 as SVGAGI. The CDR3 runs to 15 residues. Trimming took off 0 bases at V and 8 bases at J, with 16 bases between the two ends.

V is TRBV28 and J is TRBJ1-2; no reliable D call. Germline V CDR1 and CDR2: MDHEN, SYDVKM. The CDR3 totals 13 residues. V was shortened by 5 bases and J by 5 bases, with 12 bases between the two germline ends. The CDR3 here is CASSGRRIYGYTF. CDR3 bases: TGTGCCAGCAGTGGAAGGAGAATATATGGCTACACCTTC.

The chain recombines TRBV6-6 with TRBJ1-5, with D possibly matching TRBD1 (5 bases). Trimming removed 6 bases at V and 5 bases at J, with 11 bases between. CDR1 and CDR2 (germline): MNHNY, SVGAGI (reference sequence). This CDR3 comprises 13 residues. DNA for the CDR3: TGTGCCAGCAGCCCCGACAGATATCAGCCCCAGCATTTT. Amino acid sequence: CASSPDRYQPQHF.

CDR3 sequence reads: CASSPRLAAYNEQFF. CDR3 nucleotides: TGTGCCAGCAGCCCACGACTAGCGGCCTACAATGAGCAGTTCTTC. The V and J genes are TRBV7-6 and TRBJ2-1, with 9 bases fitting TRBD2. The V segment lost 5 bases and the J segment 2 bases; nucleotides outside the gene matches: 4. The CDR3 sequence is 15 residues long. The germline CDR1 and CDR2 sequences are SGHVS and FNYEAQ.

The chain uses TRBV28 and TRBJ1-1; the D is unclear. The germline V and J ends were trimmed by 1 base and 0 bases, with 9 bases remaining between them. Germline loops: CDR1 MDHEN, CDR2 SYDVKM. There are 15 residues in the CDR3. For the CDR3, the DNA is TGTGCCAGCAGTTTATTACAGACCTTGAACACTGAAGCTTTCTTT. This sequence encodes CASSLLQTLNTEAFF.

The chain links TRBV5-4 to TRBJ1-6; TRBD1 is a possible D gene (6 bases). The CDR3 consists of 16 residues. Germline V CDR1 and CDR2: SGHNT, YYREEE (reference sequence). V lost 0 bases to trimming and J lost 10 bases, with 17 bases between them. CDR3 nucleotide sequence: TGTGCCAGCAGCTTGGTTCGCCGGGACAAAAGCTCACCCCTCCACTTT. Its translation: CASSLVRRDKSSPLHF.

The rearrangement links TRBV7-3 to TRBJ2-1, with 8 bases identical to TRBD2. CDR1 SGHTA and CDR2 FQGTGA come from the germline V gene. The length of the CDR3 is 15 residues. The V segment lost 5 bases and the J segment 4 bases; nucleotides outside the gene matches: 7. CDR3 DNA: TGTGCCAGCAGCCCGCGATTAGCGGGATACAATGAGCAGTTCTTC. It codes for CASSPRLAGYNEQFF. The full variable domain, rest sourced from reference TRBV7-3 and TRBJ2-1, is GAGVSQTPSNKVTEKGKYVELRCDPISGHTALYWYRQSLGQGPEFLIYFQGTGAADDSGLPNDRFFAVRPEGSVSTLKIQRTERGDSAVYLCASSPRLAGYNEQFFGPGTRLTVL.

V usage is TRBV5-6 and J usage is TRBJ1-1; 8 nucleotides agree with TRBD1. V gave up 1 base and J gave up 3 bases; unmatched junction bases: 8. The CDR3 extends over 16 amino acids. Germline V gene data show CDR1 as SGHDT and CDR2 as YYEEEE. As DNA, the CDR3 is TGTGCCAGCAGCTTGTGGGGCCAGGGGGCGGACACTGAAGCTTTCTTT. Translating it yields CASSLWGQGADTEAFF.

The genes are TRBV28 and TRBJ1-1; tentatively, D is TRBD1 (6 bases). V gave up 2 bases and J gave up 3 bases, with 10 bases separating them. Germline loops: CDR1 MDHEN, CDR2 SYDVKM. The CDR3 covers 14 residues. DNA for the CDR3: TGTGCCAGCAGTTTAGGGGCAGGGGACACTGAAGCTTTCTTT. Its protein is CASSLGAGDTEAFF.

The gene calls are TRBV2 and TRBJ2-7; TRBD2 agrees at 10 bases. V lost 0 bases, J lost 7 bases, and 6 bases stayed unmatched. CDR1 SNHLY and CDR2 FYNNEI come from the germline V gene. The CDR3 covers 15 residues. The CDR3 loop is CASSEAPSGGGEQYF. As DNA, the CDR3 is TGTGCCAGCAGTGAAGCGCCTAGCGGGGGCGGGGAGCAGTACTTC.

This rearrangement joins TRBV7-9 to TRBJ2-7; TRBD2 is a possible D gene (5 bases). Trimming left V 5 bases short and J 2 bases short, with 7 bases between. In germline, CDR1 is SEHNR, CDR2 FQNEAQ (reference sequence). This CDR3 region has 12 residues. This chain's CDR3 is CASSRGTYEQYF. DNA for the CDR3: TGTGCCAGCAGCCGAGGGACCTACGAGCAGTACTTC.